What follows are 25 T cell receptor beta chains derived from one specimen sequenced in a study of cytomegalovirus exposure and HLA in healthy donors. With 60 Vbeta and 13 Jbeta primers, the PCR was carried out. Produced via immunoSEQ multiplex PCR; TCRdb's table is partial and in-frame only. The repertoire has 150,000 to 200,000 clones, 73% of them found once; the top ten carry 1.8%. The sequenced sample consisted of PBMCs. These receptors all stem from a woman aged 25-40 years in good health and CMV-seronegative.

This clone was recorded once. The rearrangement links TRBV29-1 to TRBJ1-2; TRBD1 might be the D (5 bases). The CDR3 has 13 amino acids. V gave up 1 base and J gave up 4 bases, with 10 bases separating them. Germline-derived CDR1 and CDR2 are SQVTM and ANQGSEA. The CDR3 loop reads CSVEVDSAYGYTF. The CDR3 DNA reads as TGCAGCGTTGAAGTTGACAGCGCCTATGGCTACACCTTC.

J is TRBJ2-1 and V is TRBV5-1; TRBD1 matches at 9 bases. Germline CDR1 is SGHRS and CDR2 is YFSETQ. V was pared by 9 bases and J by 8 bases, with 15 bases of the junction left unmatched. There are 15 residues in the CDR3. CDR3 sequence reads: CATIKQGARGDEQFF. CDR3 nucleotide sequence: TGCGCCACCATAAAACAGGGGGCGCGGGGAGATGAGCAGTTCTTC.

The chain has TRBV6-1 and TRBJ1-4; TRBD1 matches 10 bases. Losses at the gene ends were 6 bases for V and 7 bases for J; bases not matched to a gene: 5. There are 14 residues in the CDR3. The germline V gene has CDR1 MNHNS and CDR2 SASEGT. This CDR3 is CASSYRDRGEKLFF. As DNA, the CDR3 is TGTGCCAGCAGCTACCGGGACAGGGGTGAAAAACTGTTTTTT.

In regard to this clone: At the DNA level, this CDR3 is encoded by other sequences in the same sample as well. CDR3 residues: CAWRAGGSSYNSPLHF. CDR3 nucleotides: TGTGCCTGGAGGGCCGGGGGGAGCTCCTATAATTCACCCCTCCACTTT. The rearrangement joins TRBV30 to TRBJ1-6, with D maybe TRBD1 (5 bases). CDR1 GTSNPN and CDR2 SVGIG come from the germline V gene (reference sequence). V shed 3 bases and J shed 0 bases, with 12 bases lying between them. The CDR3 totals 16 residues.

The chain carries TRBV4-1 and TRBJ2-2, with TRBD2 identical over 9 bases. V lost 4 bases to trimming and J lost 3 bases; unmatched junction nucleotides: 21. Per germline, CDR1 MGHRA and CDR2 YSYEKL. This CDR3 is 21 amino acids long. CDR3 coding DNA: TGCGCCAGCAGCCGGCTACTTGCGGGGGGGCGACCATACGTCTACACCGGGGAGCTGTTTTTT. Encoded protein: CASSRLLAGGRPYVYTGELFF.

Sample share makes this clone medium-sized. The chain is built from TRBV5-8 and TRBJ1-6; D remains ambiguous. This CDR3 comprises 14 residues. The V end lost 7 bases, the J end lost 5 bases, and 13 bases lay between the germline ends. CDR1 SGHTS and CDR2 YDEGEE come from the germline V gene. DNA of the CDR3: TGTGCCAGCTTAACGGGTTTCGATAATTCACCCCTCCACTTT. Its translation: CASLTGFDNSPLHF.

In DNA, the CDR3 is TGTGCCAGCAGCTTAGACGAGTGGGCGGGACAGGGGATAACCTACGAGCAGTACTTC. Amino acids: CASSLDEWAGQGITYEQYF. This chain links TRBV7-8 with TRBJ2-7; 10 nucleotides line up with TRBD1. The CDR3 is 19 amino acids. Germline V CDR1 and CDR2: SGHVS, FQNEAQ. With V trimmed by 1 base and J by 2 bases, 14 bases remained unmatched.

V gene TRBV5-1 combines with J gene TRBJ1-4, with a weak D call TRBD1 (5 bases). CDR3 size: 14 residues. Trimming pared 4 bases from V and 8 bases from J, leaving 15 bases between. CDR1 is SGHRS, CDR2 YFSETQ, per germline. In DNA form, the CDR3 reads TGCGCCAGCAGCGAACGGGGGAGTGGGGAAAAACTGTTTTTT. Translation: CASSERGSGEKLFF.

V and J are TRBV7-3 and TRBJ2-7; D may be TRBD1 (5 bases). CDR1 and CDR2 (germline): SGHTA, FQGTGA. The length of the CDR3 is 16 residues. Trimming removed 0 bases from V and 6 bases from J, with 18 bases in between. In DNA form, the CDR3 reads TGTGCCAGCAGCTTAACGGGGCACATGGGGCAGGGCGAGCAGTACTTC. Translated, it gives CASSLTGHMGQGEQYF. The full variable domain, rest sourced from reference TRBV7-3 and TRBJ2-7, is GAGVSQTPSNKVTEKGKYVELRCDPISGHTALYWYRQSLGQGPEFLIYFQGTGAADDSGLPNDRFFAVRPEGSVSTLKIQRTERGDSAVYLCASSLTGHMGQGEQYFGPGTRLTVT.

The CDR3 bases are TGTGCCTCCTCCGATCGGGGGGCTCCAGATACGCAGTATTTT. Its protein is CASSDRGAPDTQYF. The chain links TRBV10-3 to TRBJ2-3, with a tentative D call TRBD2 (7 bases). V was shortened by 11 bases and J by 4 bases, with 19 bases between the two germline ends. The CDR3 loop spans 14 amino acids. Germline assignment: CDR1 ENHRY and CDR2 SYGVKD.

The chain joins TRBV5-1 to TRBJ2-2, with 11 bases identical to TRBD2. J lost 3 bases, V lost 3 bases, and 1 base had no gene match. Germline V gives CDR1 SGHRS, CDR2 YFSETQ. The CDR3 is made up of 15 amino acids. In nucleotides, the CDR3 is TGCGCCAGCAGCTCGGGACTAGCGGACACCGGGGAGCTGTTTTTT. It translates to CASSSGLADTGELFF.

This chain connects TRBV19 to TRBJ2-1; 7 nucleotides line up with TRBD1. The J segment lost 2 bases and the V segment lost 3 bases, leaving 4 bases of the junction unmatched. Germline CDR1 is LNHDA and CDR2 is SQIVND (reference sequence). The CDR3 covers 15 residues. CDR3 sequence: CASSINRGTYNEQFF. The CDR3 DNA reads TGTGCCAGTAGTATCAACAGGGGAACCTACAATGAGCAGTTCTTC.

The chain combines TRBV7-2 with TRBJ1-2; a possible D gene is TRBD1 (6 bases). The V and J ends lost 2 bases and 1 base respectively, with 17 bases between them. The CDR3 spans 17 residues. Germline V lookup: CDR1 SGHTA, CDR2 FQGNSA. The CDR3 region has the DNA TGTGCCAGCAGCTTATTTATGGACAGCACCATTAACTATGGCTACACCTTC. Amino acid sequence: CASSLFMDSTINYGYTF.

V usage is TRBV13 and J usage is TRBJ2-2, with D unresolved. Germline assignment: CDR1 PRHDT and CDR2 FYEKMQ (reference sequence). The CDR3 contains 13 residues. Trimming shortened V by 8 bases and J by 1 base, and 8 bases separated the two germline ends. The CDR3 is CASGPMNTGELFF. CDR3 nucleotides: TGTGCCAGCGGGCCGATGAACACCGGGGAGCTGTTTTTT. The entire variable domain, with the rest obtained from reference TRBV13 and TRBJ2-2, is as follows: AAGVIQSPRHLIKEKRETATLKCYPIPRHDTVYWYQQGPGQDPQFLISFYEKMQSDKGSIPDRFSAQQFSDYHSELNMSSLELGDSALYFCASGPMNTGELFFGEGSRLTVL.

Concerning this clone: The same CDR3 is also encoded by other DNA sequences in this sample. V is TRBV27 and J is TRBJ2-3, with 11 nucleotides matching TRBD2. The V segment lost 3 bases and the J segment 4 bases; nucleotides outside the gene matches: 3. The CDR3 totals 15 residues. Germline CDR1 and CDR2: MNHEY and SMNVEV (reference sequence). The DNA for the CDR3 is TGTGCCAGCAGTTTCGGTAGCGGGGGGGCAGATACGCAGTATTTT. It specifies CASSFGSGGADTQYF.

This clone showed up just once. The rearrangement joins TRBV4-1 to TRBJ1-5; 8 nucleotides align to TRBD1. Trimming removed 2 bases from V and 12 bases from J; junction bases left unmatched: 9. The length of the CDR3 is 14 residues. Germline CDR1 MGHRA, CDR2 YSYEKL. The CDR3 loop is CASSQLTGGRLQHF. The DNA for the CDR3 is TGCGCCAGCAGCCAACTTACAGGGGGTCGCCTCCAGCATTTT.

The genes are TRBV5-1 and TRBJ1-1; possible D gene TRBD1, 6 bases. Germline CDR1 reads SGHRS; CDR2 reads YFSETQ. V lost 2 bases to trimming and J lost 10 bases, with 15 bases between them. This CDR3 contains 13 residues. The chain's CDR3 is CASSFGQVGGAFF. The CDR3 DNA reads as TGCGCCAGCAGCTTCGGTCAGGTAGGGGGAGCTTTCTTT.

The chain employs TRBV27 and TRBJ2-6; TRBD1 is a possible D gene (6 bases). This CDR3 comprises 16 residues. Germline assignment: CDR1 MNHEY and CDR2 SMNVEV (reference sequence). Trimming took 5 bases from V and 2 from J, leaving 13 bases between them. The CDR3 sequence is CASSPTGPTGANVLTF. The CDR3 DNA reads as TGTGCCAGCAGTCCGACAGGTCCCACTGGGGCCAACGTCCTGACTTTC.

The V call is TRBV7-6, the J call TRBJ2-3, with 11 bases aligning to TRBD2. Per the germline V gene, CDR1 is SGHVS and CDR2 is FNYEAQ. CDR3 length equals 15 residues. V dropped 3 bases and J dropped 4; count of bases not matched to a gene: 3. CDR3 in DNA: TGTGCCAGCAGCTTTACTAGCGGGAGCTCAGATACGCAGTATTTT. It is translated as CASSFTSGSSDTQYF.

This chain uses TRBV27 with TRBJ1-2; D is possibly TRBD1 (6 bases). Trimming removed 6 bases from V and 5 bases from J, with 19 bases in between. The CDR3 spans 15 residues. Germline V gives CDR1 MNHEY, CDR2 SMNVEV (reference sequence). CDR3 in DNA: TGTGCCAGCAGCCGGGTTGGGGGCATAGAATATGGCTACACCTTC. Protein sequence: CASSRVGGIEYGYTF.

The rearrangement uses TRBV30 and TRBJ2-1; 11 bases line up with TRBD2. The germline gives CDR1 GTSNPN, CDR2 SVGIG (reference sequence). This CDR3 has 15 amino acids. With 1 base clipped from V and 5 bases from J, the junction kept 4 bases outside the gene matches. The CDR3 DNA is TGTGCCTGGAGTGCCTATAGCGGGAGGGACAATGAGCAGTTCTTC. This codes for CAWSAYSGRDNEQFF.

The gene calls are TRBV6-1 and TRBJ1-5, with D uncertain. V lost 1 base and J 4 bases, leaving 8 bases between the germline ends. The germline CDR1 and CDR2 sequences are MNHNS and SASEGT. CDR3 length equals 14 residues. In nucleotides, the CDR3 is TGTGCCAGCAGTGAAGTTAGTTCGAATCAGCCCCAGCATTTT. Amino acids: CASSEVSSNQPQHF.

In this sample, this clone turned up a few times. This sequence joins TRBV4-3 and TRBJ2-6; D might be TRBD1 (6 bases). With 0 bases removed from V and 0 bases from J, the gap between germline ends came to 12 bases. The CDR3 consists of 18 residues. The germline gives CDR1 LGHNA, CDR2 YSLEER. In DNA form, the CDR3 reads TGCGCCAGCAGCCAAGATGTGACAGGTAACTCTGGGGCCAACGTCCTGACTTTC. Its translation: CASSQDVTGNSGANVLTF.

The rearrangement joins TRBV10-3 to TRBJ1-3, with D possibly matching TRBD1 (6 bases). Trimming left V 4 bases short and J 0 bases short, with 10 bases between. There are 15 residues in the CDR3. Germline V lookup: CDR1 ENHRY, CDR2 SYGVKD. The CDR3 region has the DNA TGTGCCATCAGTGTAGGGGGACGCTCTGGAAACACCATATATTTT. This sequence encodes CAISVGGRSGNTIYF.

Concerning this clone itself: Other DNA sequences within the sample encode an identical CDR3. The V and J genes are TRBV7-9 and TRBJ2-7; TRBD2 matches at 7 bases. CDR1 is SEHNR and CDR2 is FQNEAQ in the germline V gene (reference sequence). The length of the CDR3 is 12 residues. Trimming removed 5 bases from V and 3 bases from J; junction bases left unmatched: 1. The CDR3, as DNA: TGTGCCAGCAGCCCGGGGGGCTACGAGCAGTACTTC. Translation gives CASSPGGYEQYF.